The rows below give T cell receptor beta chains drawn from one sample of a study of radiation and T cells in renal cell carcinoma. The table came from immunoSEQ multiplex PCR; TCRdb's copy has only in-frame clones and leaves some out. The repertoire holds approximately 110,000 clones, approximately 80% seen once, with around 3% in the top ten. The sample was blood, taken from a patient whose treatment included radiotherapy and nephrectomy. The receptors were sampled from a woman aged 55-75 years with renal cell carcinoma. Both conserved end residues are part of each CDR3. Each record gives: J gene, V gene, D gene, clone size, CDR3 protein, CDR3 DNA. A D gene is named only where the DNA matches it firmly. Some rows mark clone size as missing; the rest say once, few, many or name a class of expanded clone.

>TRBJ2-6|TRBV5-1|-|-
CASSLEVGANVLTF
TGCGCCAGCAGCTTGGAGGTAGGGGCCAACGTCCTGACTTTC
>TRBJ2-5|TRBV5-8|TRBD2|once
CASSEGLAGGSETQYF
TGTGCCAGCAGCGAGGGACTAGCGGGAGGGTCAGAGACCCAGTACTTC
>TRBJ2-5|TRBV5-4|TRBD2|-
CASSLVAGEETQYF
TGTGCCAGCAGCTTGGTAGCGGGGGAAGAGACCCAGTACTTC
>TRBJ1-1|TRBV6-5|-|-
CASSYSGHNTEAFF
TGTGCCAGCAGTTACTCGGGACATAACACTGAAGCTTTCTTT
>TRBJ1-6|TRBV27|-|-
CASALRSYNSPLHF
TGTGCCAGCGCCCTCAGAAGCTATAATTCACCCCTCCACTTT
>TRBJ2-7|TRBV4-2|TRBD2|-
CASSSTSGNSYEQYF
TGTGCCAGCAGCTCCACTAGCGGGAACTCCTACGAGCAGTACTTC
>TRBJ1-4|TRBV9|-|-
CASSVGGTNEKLFF
TGTGCCAGCAGCGTAGGGGGGACTAATGAAAAACTGTTTTTT
>TRBJ1-1|TRBV5-1|-|-
CASSLRADLNTEAFF
TGCGCCAGCAGCTTGCGGGCAGACCTCAACACTGAAGCTTTCTTT
>TRBJ1-6|TRBV5-1|-|-
CASSMREVGSPLHF
TGCGCCAGCAGCATGCGGGAGGTCGGTTCACCCCTCCACTTT
>TRBJ1-1|TRBV9|-|-
CASSGADDTEAFF
TGTGCCAGCAGCGGGGCCGACGACACTGAAGCTTTCTTT
>TRBJ1-3|TRBV30|-|-
CAWSGPPGNTIYF
TGTGCCTGGAGTGGCCCACCTGGAAACACCATATATTTT
>TRBJ2-7|TRBV6-6|TRBD2|-
CASSMSGSSGYEQYF
TGTGCCAGCAGTATGAGCGGGAGTAGCGGCTACGAGCAGTACTTC
>TRBJ2-1|TRBV2|-|-
CASSRGRTGDEQFF
TGTGCCAGCAGTCGGGGTAGGACTGGGGATGAGCAGTTCTTC
>TRBJ1-1|TRBV6-1|TRBD1|-
CASSERGRGLAEAFF
TGTGCCAGCAGTGAACGAGGCAGGGGGCTGGCTGAAGCTTTCTTT
>TRBJ2-7|TRBV6-5|TRBD1|-
CASSLDRTYEQYF
TGTGCCAGCAGTCTGGACAGGACCTACGAGCAGTACTTC
>TRBJ2-3|TRBV27|-|-
CASRGGSDTQYF
TGTGCCAGCAGAGGGGGTTCAGATACGCAGTATTTT
>TRBJ2-7|TRBV6-1|-|many
CASSEEKGTPLYEQYF
TGTGCCAGCAGTGAAGAAAAGGGGACACCACTCTACGAGCAGTACTTC
>TRBJ1-1|TRBV6-5|-|-
CASSASEAFF
TGTGCCAGCAGTGCATCTGAAGCTTTCTTT
>TRBJ1-2|TRBV6-6|-|-
CASSLVGGSGYTF
TGTGCCAGCAGTCTAGTAGGGGGAAGTGGCTACACCTTC
>TRBJ2-3|TRBV4-1|-|-
CASSQDRGADTDTQYF
TGCGCCAGCAGCCAAGATAGAGGGGCCGACACAGATACGCAGTATTTT
>TRBJ2-7|TRBV7-6|-|few
CASSYLPGPIYEQYF
TGTGCCAGCAGCTACCTCCCGGGACCCATCTACGAGCAGTACTTC
>TRBJ2-6|TRBV18|-|-
CASSPLSVGPGLPLNVLTF
TGTGCCAGCTCACCACTAAGTGTGGGGCCCGGGCTGCCCCTCAACGTCCTGACTTTC
>TRBJ2-3|TRBV7-9|-|-
CASSSIRGTDTQYF
TGTGCCAGCAGCTCGATAAGGGGGACTGATACGCAGTATTTT
>TRBJ2-7|TRBV19|TRBD1|few
CASSPGTGSYEQYF
TGTGCCAGTAGTCCAGGGACAGGGTCCTACGAGCAGTACTTC
>TRBJ2-3|TRBV27|-|-
CASTLGARGRSTDTQYF
TGTGCCAGCACCTTAGGAGCTCGCGGGCGTAGCACAGATACGCAGTATTTT
>TRBJ2-5|TRBV14|TRBD1|-
CASRRQGAGTQYF
TGTGCCAGCAGGCGCCAGGGGGCGGGGACCCAGTACTTC
>TRBJ2-5|TRBV19|TRBD1|-
CASSWGSGQGEGETQYF
TGTGCCAGTAGTTGGGGAAGCGGACAGGGCGAGGGAGAGACCCAGTACTTC
>TRBJ1-1|TRBV29-1|-|-
CSVERGANTEAFF
TGCAGCGTAGAGAGAGGGGCGAACACTGAAGCTTTCTTT
>TRBJ2-7|TRBV2|TRBD1|-
CASSEYAGGSYEQYF
TGTGCCAGCAGTGAATATGCAGGGGGTTCCTACGAGCAGTACTTC